Given below is one TCR beta chain in context. Its antigen is not identified. Only patients with CD8+CD57+ cell expansion on flow cytometry were chosen for sequencing. By the time of blood sampling, patients had still received no therapy. Genomic DNA, the template, was used for profiling of the TCR beta VDJ and CDR3. In TCRdb, the reads were re-called with MiXCR into one record per CDR3 protein. Of 450,000 to 600,000 distinct CDR3 sequences in the sample, around 30% were seen once. The sample belongs to a study of CD8+CD57+ T cells in acquired aplastic anemia. Broader study findings: Between patients and controls, CD8+ Simpson's diversity did not vary significantly. Patients had roughly 31 CD8+ CDR3 sequences in common with controls (the shared set).

This TCR derives from a human donor with aplastic anemia. The sample taken for sequencing was sorted CD4+, CD8+, or CD8+CD57+ T cells (not recorded which) from PBMCs.

The CDR3 DNA reads TGTGCCAGCACTCATTCCGACGAGCAGTACTTC. Its translation is CASTHSDEQYF. The chain carries TRBV25-1 and TRBJ2-7, with unresolved D. Trimming removed 7 bases from V and 5 bases from J, with 9 bases in between. The CDR3 contains 11 residues. Looked up from germline, CDR1 is MGHDK and CDR2 is SYGVNS.